Presented here are 3 T cell receptor beta chains from one specimen sequenced in a study of blood T cells in healthy people across ages. The second PCR ran about 6 to 11 cycles with a sample-barcoded 5' primer and J-beta primers. MiXCR, applied by TCRdb to the 5' RACE reads, yields one record per CDR3 protein. This sample has about 1.4 million distinct CDR3 sequences, with around 59% found just once. Material for sequencing was blood. The receptors here all came from a man aged 18 to 29 in good health.

The chain combines TRBV5-6 with TRBJ2-1, with a possible D match to TRBD2 (5 bases). Per germline, CDR1 SGHDT and CDR2 YYEEEE. V dropped 0 bases and J dropped 8 bases, with 12 bases sitting between them. The CDR3 sequence is 14 residues long. In DNA form, the CDR3 reads TGTGCCAGCAGCTTGGGACTACGTACCCATGAGCAGTTCTTC. Its translation is CASSLGLRTHEQFF.

The V call is TRBV20-1, the J call TRBJ2-7; TRBD2 aligns across 11 bases. J gave up 0 bases and V 4 bases, and 5 bases lay outside the gene matches. The CDR3 spans 15 residues. CDR1 is DFQATT, CDR2 SNEGSKA, per germline (reference sequence). The CDR3 bases are TGCAGTGCTACGGGACTAGCGGATGTCTCCTACGAGCAGTACTTC. Translating gives CSATGLADVSYEQYF.

This chain connects TRBV3-1 to TRBJ1-2; weak D call: TRBD1 (5 bases). Trimming cost V 3 bases and J 7 bases, with 15 bases left between them. The CDR3 sequence is 14 residues long. The V gene's germline CDR1 is LGHDT and CDR2 YNNKEL (reference sequence). The CDR3 reads CASSHGEGLGGYTF. CDR3 in DNA: TGTGCCAGCAGCCACGGTGAGGGGCTGGGTGGCTACACCTTC.